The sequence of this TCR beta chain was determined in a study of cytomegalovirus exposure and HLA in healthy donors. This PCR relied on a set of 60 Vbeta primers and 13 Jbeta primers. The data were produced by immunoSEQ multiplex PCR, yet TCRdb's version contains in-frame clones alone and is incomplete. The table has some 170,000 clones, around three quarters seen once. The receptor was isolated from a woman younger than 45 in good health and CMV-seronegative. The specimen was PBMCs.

The CDR3 loop is CASSLDRGNTEAFF. In nucleotides, the CDR3 is TGTGCCAGCAGCTTGGACAGGGGGAACACTGAAGCTTTCTTT. This chain uses TRBV11-2 with TRBJ1-1, with 9 bases lining up with TRBD1. Germline V gives CDR1 SGHAT, CDR2 FQNNGV. V lost 3 bases, J lost 1 base, and 0 bases stayed unmatched. This CDR3 has 14 residues.